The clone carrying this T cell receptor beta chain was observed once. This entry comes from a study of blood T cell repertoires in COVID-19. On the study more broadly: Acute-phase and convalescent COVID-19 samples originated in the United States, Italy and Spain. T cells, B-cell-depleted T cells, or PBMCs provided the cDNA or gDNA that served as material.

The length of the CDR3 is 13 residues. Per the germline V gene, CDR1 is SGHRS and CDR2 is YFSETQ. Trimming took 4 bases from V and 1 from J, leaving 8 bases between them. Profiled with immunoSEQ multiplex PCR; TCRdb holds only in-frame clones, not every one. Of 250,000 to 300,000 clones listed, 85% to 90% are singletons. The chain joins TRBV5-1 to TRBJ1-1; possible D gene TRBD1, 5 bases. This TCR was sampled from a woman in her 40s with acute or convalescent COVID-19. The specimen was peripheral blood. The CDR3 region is CASSIQENTEAFF. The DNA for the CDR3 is TGCGCCAGCAGCATACAGGAGAACACTGAAGCTTTCTTT.